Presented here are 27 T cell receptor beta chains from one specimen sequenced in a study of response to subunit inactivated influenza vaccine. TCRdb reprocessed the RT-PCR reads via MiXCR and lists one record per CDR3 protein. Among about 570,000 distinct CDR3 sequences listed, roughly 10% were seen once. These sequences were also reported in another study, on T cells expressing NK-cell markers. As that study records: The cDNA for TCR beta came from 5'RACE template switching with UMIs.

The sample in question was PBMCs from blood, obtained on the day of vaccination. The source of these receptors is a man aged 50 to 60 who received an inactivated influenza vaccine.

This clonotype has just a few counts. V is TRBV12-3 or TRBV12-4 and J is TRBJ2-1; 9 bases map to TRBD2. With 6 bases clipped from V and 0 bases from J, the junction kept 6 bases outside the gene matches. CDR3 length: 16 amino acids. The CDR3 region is CASSGASGNSYNEQFF. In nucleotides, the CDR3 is TGTGCCAGCAGCGGGGCTAGCGGGAACTCCTACAATGAGCAGTTCTTC.

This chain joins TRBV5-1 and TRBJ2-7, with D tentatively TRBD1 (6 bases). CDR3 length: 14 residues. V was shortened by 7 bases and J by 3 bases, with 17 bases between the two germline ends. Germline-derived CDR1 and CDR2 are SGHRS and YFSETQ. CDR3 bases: TGCGCCAGCCGACCAACGACGACAGGCTACGAGCAGTACTTC. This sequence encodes CASRPTTTGYEQYF.

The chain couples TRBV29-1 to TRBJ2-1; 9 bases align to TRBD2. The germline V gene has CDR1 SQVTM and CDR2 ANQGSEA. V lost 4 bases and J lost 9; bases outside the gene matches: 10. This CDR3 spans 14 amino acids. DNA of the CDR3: TGCAGCGTTGTTTATGTAGCGGGAGCGGGTGAGCAGTTCTTC. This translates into CSVVYVAGAGEQFF.

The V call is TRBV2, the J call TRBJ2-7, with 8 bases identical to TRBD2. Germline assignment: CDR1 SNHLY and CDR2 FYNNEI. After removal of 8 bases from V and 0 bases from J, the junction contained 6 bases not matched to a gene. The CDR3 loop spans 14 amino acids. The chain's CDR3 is CASATGGSSYEQYF. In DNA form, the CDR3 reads TGTGCCAGCGCTACGGGGGGGAGCTCCTACGAGCAGTACTTC.

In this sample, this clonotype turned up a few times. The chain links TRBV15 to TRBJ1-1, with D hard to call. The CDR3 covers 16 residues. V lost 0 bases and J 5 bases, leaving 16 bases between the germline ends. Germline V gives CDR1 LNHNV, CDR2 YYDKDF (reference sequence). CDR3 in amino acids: CATSRDFPGLSTEAFF. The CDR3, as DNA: TGTGCCACCAGCAGAGATTTTCCAGGTCTGTCGACTGAAGCTTTCTTT.

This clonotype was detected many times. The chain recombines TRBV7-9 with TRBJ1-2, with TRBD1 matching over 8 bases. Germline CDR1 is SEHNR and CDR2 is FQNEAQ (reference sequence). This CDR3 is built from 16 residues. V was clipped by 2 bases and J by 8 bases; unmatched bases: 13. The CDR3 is CASSLFYPGQGRGYTF. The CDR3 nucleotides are TGTGCCAGCAGCTTATTCTATCCTGGACAGGGTCGAGGCTACACCTTC.

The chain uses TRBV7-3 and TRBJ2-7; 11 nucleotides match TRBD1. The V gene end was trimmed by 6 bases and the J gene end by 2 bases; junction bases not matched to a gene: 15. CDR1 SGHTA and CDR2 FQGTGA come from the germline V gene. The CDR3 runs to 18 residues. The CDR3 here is CASRLTRDRGIDTYEQYF. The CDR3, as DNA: TGTGCCAGCAGGCTAACCCGGGACAGGGGGATCGACACCTACGAGCAGTACTTC.

This CDR3 reads CASSRPSGPYQETQYF. Here the CDR3 DNA reads TGTGCCAGCAGCCGCCCTAGCGGACCCTATCAAGAGACCCAGTACTTC. J is TRBJ2-5 and V is TRBV3-1; 7 bases line up with TRBD2. J was trimmed by 2 bases and V by 4 bases; bases with no gene match: 10. CDR1 and CDR2 from the germline V gene are LGHDT and YNNKEL (reference sequence). CDR3 length: 16 amino acids.

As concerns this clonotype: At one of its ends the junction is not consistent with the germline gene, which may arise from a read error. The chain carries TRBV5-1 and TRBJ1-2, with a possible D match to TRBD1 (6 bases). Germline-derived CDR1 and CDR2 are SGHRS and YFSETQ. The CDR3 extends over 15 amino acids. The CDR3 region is CASSLFQGSNFGYTF. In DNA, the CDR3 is TGCGCCAGCAGCTTGTTTCAGGGGTCAAACTTTGGCTACACCTTC.

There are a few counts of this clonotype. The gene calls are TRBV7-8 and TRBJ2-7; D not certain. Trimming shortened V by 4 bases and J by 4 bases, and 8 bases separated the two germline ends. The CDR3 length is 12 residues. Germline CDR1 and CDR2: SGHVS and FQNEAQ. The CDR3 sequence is CASSSQTYEQYF. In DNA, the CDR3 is TGTGCCAGCAGCTCCCAGACGTACGAGCAGTACTTC. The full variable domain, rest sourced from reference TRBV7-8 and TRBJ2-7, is GAGVSQSPRYKVAKRGQDVALRCDPISGHVSLFWYQQALGQGPEFLTYFQNEAQLDKSGLPSDRFFAERPEGSVSTLKIQRTQQEDSAVYLCASSSQTYEQYFGPGTRLTVT.

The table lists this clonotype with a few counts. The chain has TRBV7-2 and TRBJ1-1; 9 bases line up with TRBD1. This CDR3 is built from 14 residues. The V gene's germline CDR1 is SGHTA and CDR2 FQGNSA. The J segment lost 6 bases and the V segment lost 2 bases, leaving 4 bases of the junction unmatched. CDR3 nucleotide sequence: TGTGCCAGCAGCTTAAGGACAGGGGACCCTGAAGCTTTCTTT. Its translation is CASSLRTGDPEAFF.

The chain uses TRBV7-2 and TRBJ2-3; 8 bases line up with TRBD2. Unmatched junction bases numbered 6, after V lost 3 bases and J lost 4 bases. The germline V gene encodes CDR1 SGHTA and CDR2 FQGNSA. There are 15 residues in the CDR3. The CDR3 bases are TGTGCCAGCAGCTTTCAAGCGGGGGTGGCAGATACGCAGTATTTT. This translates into CASSFQAGVADTQYF.

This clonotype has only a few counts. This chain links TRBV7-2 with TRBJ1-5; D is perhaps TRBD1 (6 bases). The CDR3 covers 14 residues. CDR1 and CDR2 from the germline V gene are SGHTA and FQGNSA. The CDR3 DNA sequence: TGTGCAAGCCAGTCAGGGGTCGGGTTTCGGCCCCAGCATTTT. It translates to CASQSGVGFRPQHF.

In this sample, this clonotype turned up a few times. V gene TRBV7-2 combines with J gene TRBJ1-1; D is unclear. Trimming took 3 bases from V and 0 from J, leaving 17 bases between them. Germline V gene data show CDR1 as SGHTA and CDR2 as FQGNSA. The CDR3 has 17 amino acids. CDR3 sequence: CASSLPINSIVNTEAFF. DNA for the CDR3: TGTGCCAGCAGCTTGCCCATAAATTCAATAGTGAACACTGAAGCTTTCTTT.

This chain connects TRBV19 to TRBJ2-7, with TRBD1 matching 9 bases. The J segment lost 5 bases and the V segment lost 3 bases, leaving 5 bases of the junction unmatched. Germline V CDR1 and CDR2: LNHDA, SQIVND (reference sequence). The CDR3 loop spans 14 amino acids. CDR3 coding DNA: TGTGCCAGTAGTATCCGGGACAGGGCCCACGAGCAGTACTTC. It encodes CASSIRDRAHEQYF.

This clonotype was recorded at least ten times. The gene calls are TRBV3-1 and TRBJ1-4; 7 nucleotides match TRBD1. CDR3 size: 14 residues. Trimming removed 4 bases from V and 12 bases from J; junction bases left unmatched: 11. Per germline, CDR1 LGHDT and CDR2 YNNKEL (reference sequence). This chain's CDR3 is CASSLRRTGEELFF. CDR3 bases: TGTGCCAGCAGCCTTCGCAGGACAGGAGAGGAACTGTTTTTT.

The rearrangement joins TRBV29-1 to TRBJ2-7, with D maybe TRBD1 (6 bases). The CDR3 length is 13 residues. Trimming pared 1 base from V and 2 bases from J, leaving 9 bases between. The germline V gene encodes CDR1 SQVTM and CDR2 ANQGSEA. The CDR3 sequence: CSVEAPGAYEQYF. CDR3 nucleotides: TGCAGCGTTGAAGCTCCAGGGGCCTACGAGCAGTACTTC.

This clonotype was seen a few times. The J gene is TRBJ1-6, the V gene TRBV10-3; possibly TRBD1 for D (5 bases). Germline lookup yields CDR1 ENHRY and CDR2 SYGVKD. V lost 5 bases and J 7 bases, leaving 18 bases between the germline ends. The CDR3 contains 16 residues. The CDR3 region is CAISFQGAAPNSPLHF. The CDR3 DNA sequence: TGTGCCATCAGTTTCCAGGGCGCCGCTCCCAATTCACCCCTCCACTTT.

This CDR3 is CASSRGGQGSYEQYF. In nucleotides, the CDR3 is TGTGCCAGCAGTCGGGGGGGGCAGGGCTCCTACGAGCAGTACTTC. J is TRBJ2-7 and V is TRBV9, with TRBD2 matching over 8 bases. This CDR3 region has 15 residues. Germline lookup yields CDR1 SGDLS and CDR2 YYNGEE. After removal of 5 bases from V and 0 bases from J, the junction contained 7 bases not matched to a gene.

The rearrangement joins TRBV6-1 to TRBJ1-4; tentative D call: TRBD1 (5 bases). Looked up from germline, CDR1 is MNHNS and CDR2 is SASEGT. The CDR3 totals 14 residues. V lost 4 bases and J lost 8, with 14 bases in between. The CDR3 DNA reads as TGTGCCAGCAGTGGGATGTGGGGGTCCGAAAAACTGTTTTTT. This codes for CASSGMWGSEKLFF.

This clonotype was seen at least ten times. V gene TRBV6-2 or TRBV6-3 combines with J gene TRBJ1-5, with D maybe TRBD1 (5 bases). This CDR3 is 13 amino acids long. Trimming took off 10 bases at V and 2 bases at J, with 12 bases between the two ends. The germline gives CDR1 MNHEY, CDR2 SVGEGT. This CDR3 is CATVGTGNQPQHF. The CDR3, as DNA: TGTGCCACCGTTGGGACCGGCAATCAGCCCCAGCATTTT.

The CDR3 sequence: CASSQDFSGGALSSYNEQFF. CDR3 nucleotides: TGTGCCAGCAGCCAAGATTTCAGCGGGGGGGCCTTAAGCTCCTACAATGAGCAGTTCTTC. The chain joins TRBV3-1 to TRBJ2-1, with 10 bases fitting TRBD2. The germline V gene encodes CDR1 LGHDT and CDR2 YNNKEL (reference sequence). V trimming: 0 bases; J trimming: 0 bases; junction bases outside the gene matches: 11. The CDR3 runs 20 residues.

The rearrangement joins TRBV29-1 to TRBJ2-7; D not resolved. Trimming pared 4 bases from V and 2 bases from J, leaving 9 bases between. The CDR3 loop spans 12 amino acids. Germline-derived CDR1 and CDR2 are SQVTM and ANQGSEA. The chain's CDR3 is CSVVSQTYEQYF. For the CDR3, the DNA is TGCAGCGTTGTTTCACAGACCTACGAGCAGTACTTC.

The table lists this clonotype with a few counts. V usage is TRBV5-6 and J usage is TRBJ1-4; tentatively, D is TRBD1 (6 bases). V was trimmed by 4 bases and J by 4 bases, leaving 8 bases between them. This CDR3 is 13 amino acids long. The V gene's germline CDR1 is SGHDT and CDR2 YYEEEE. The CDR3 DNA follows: TGTGCCAGCAGCATCAGGGGTAATGAAAAACTGTTTTTT. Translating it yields CASSIRGNEKLFF. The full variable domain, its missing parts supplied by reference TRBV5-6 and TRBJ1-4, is DAGVTQSPTHLIKTRGQQVTLRCSPKSGHDTVSWYQQALGQGPQFIFQYYEEEERQRGNFPDRFSGHQFPNYSSELNVNALLLGDSALYLCASSIRGNEKLFFGSGTQLSVL.

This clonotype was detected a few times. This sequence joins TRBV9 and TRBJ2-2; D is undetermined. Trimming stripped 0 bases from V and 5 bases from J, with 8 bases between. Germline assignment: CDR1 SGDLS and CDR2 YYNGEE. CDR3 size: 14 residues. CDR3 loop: CASSVVFGTGELFF. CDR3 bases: TGTGCCAGCAGCGTAGTCTTTGGGACCGGGGAGCTGTTTTTT.

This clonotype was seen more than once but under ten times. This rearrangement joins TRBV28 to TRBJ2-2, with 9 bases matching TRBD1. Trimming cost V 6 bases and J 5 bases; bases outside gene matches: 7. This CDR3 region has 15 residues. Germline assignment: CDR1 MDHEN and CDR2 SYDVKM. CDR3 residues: CASREGTGRTGELFF. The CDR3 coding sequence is TGTGCCAGCAGGGAGGGGACAGGGAGAACCGGGGAGCTGTTTTTT.

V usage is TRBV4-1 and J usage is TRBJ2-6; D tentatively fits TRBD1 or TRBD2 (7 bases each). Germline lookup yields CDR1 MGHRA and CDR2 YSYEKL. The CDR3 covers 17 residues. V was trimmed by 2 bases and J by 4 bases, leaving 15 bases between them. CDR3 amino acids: CASSQREGAWGANVLTF. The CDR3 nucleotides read TGCGCCAGCAGCCAAAGGGAGGGGGCATGGGGGGCCAACGTCCTGACTTTC.